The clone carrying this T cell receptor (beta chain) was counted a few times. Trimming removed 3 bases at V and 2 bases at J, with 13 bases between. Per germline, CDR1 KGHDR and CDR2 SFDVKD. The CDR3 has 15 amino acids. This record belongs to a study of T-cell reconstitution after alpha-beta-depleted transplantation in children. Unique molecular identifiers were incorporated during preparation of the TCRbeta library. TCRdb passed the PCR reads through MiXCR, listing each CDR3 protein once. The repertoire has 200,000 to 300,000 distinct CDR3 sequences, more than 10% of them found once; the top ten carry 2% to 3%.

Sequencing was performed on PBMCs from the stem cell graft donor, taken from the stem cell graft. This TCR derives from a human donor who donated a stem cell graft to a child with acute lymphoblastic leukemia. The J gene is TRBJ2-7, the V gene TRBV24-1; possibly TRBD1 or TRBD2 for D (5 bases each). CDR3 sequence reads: CATSDGTVIPYEQYF. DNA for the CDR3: TGTGCCACCAGTGATGGGACGGTTATACCCTACGAGCAGTACTTC.